This T cell receptor (beta chain) was captured in a study of control samples from healthy donors and cancer patients. The method was immunoSEQ multiplex PCR; TCRdb's version includes in-frame clones alone and lacks a portion of them. The sample yields thousands of clones, 75% to 95% seen once. Germline CDR1 MNHEY, CDR2 SVGAGI. Trimming removed 5 bases at V and 3 bases at J, with 13 bases between. This CDR3 has 14 residues. The TCR comes from a man in his sixties with colorectal cancer. The chain uses TRBV6-5 and TRBJ1-1; D is possibly TRBD1 (6 bases). The sample taken for sequencing was PBMCs. CDR3 bases: TGTGCCAGCAGTCCCAGGGGTTTTGACACTGAAGCTTTCTTT. Translation: CASSPRGFDTEAFF.